This TCR beta chain was recorded in a study of sequential checkpoint blockade in melanoma. The wider study: Randomization was 1:1 between first-line nivolumab→ipilimumab and ipilimumab→nivolumab. Both treatment sequences were followed by maintenance nivolumab.

Clones were read by immunoSEQ multiplex PCR, and TCRdb kept only the in-frame ones, dropping some. Of tens of thousands of clones listed, approximately 78% were seen once; the top ten hold 11%. Treatment reported: randomized to nivolumab then ipilimumab (arm A) or the reverse (arm B). No patient had prior DNA-damaging chemotherapy. Live CD3+CD8+ CD19− CD56− cells were sorted from PBMCs. This clonotype originated in a human donor with melanoma. Sequences were derived from CD8+ T cells sorted from blood (inferred from file names), sampled from a patient given nivolumab and ipilimumab in sequence.

The CDR3 is CASSRLAGGGNEQFF. CDR3 coding DNA: TGCGCCAGCAGCCGACTAGCGGGAGGGGGGAATGAGCAGTTCTTC. The V and J genes are TRBV5-1 and TRBJ2-1; 14 bases are a match to TRBD2. The V gene end was trimmed by 4 bases and the J gene end by 7 bases; junction bases not matched to a gene: 4. CDR3 length equals 15 residues. From germline, CDR1 is SGHRS and CDR2 YFSETQ. The variable domain in full, completed from reference TRBV5-1 and TRBJ2-1, reads KAGVTQTPRYLIKTRGQQVTLSCSPISGHRSVSWYQQTPGQGLQFLFEYFSETQRNKGNFPGRFSGRQFSNSRSEMNVSTLELGDSALYLCASSRLAGGGNEQFFGPGTRLTVL.